The clone carrying this T cell receptor beta chain showed up just a few times. The antigen is undetermined. The data originate from a study of early T cells in non-severe SARS-CoV-2 infection. Study background: The study sequenced bulk RNA from unsorted whole blood, with chains unpaired. The study, taken as a whole, reports: Sequences matched to VDJdb favored anti-spike CD8 responses, while private and CD4 specificities were missed.

The protocol attached unique molecular identifiers to individual cDNA molecules. TCRdb independently ran MiXCR on the 5' RACE reads; one entry per CDR3 protein. The data hold tens of thousands of distinct CDR3 sequences, with roughly 12% observed a single time. The clonotype was recovered from an adult who was a healthcare worker with PCR-confirmed SARS-CoV-2 infection or an uninfected control (not recorded which). The donor label of this sample is uncertain. The starting material was whole blood, obtained at baseline.

CDR3 DNA: TGTGCCAGCAGCCAATCTCACAGGGGGTCTGAAGCTTTCTTT. Translated, it gives CASSQSHRGSEAFF. This rearrangement joins TRBV16 to TRBJ1-1, with 8 bases fitting TRBD1. Germline values: CDR1 KGHSY, CDR2 FQNENV. The CDR3 is made up of 14 amino acids. The V segment lost 0 bases and the J segment 6 bases; nucleotides outside the gene matches: 3.